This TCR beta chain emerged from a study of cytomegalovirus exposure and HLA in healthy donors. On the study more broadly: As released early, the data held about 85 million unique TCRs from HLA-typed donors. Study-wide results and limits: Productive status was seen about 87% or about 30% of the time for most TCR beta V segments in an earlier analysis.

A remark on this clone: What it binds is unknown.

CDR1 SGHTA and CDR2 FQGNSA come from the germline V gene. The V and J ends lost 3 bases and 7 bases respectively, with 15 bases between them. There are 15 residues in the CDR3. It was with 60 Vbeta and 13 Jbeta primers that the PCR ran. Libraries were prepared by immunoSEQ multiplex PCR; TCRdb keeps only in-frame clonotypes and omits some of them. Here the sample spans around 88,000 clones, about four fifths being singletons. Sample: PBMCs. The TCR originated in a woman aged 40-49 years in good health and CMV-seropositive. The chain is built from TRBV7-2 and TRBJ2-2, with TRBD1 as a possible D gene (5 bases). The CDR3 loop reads CASSFAQGGHGELFF. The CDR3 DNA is TGTGCCAGCAGCTTCGCGCAGGGCGGTCACGGGGAGCTGTTTTTT.